Listed below are T cell receptor beta chains from one sample, sequenced in a study of post-analysis software for immune sequencing data. TCRdb re-called the PCR reads through MiXCR, storing one row per CDR3 protein. The sample lists about 770,000 distinct CDR3 sequences, 46% occurring once. The sequenced sample was blood. The source of these receptors is a girl between 5 and 17 years old with multiple sclerosis. Each CDR3 is given with its conserved first and last residue. The D gene is left open where the match is weak. The size field is filled for only some rows; it gives once, few, many or a size class.

- TRBJ2-7 TRBV29-1 TRBD1 TGCAGCGTTGCGGGACAGGAAGCCCTTGACTCCTACGAGCAGTACTTC CSVAGQEALDSYEQYF
once TRBJ2-3 TRBV20-1 TRBD1 TGCAGTGCCGTGAGACAGGGGACAGATACGCAGTATTTT CSAVRQGTDTQYF
few TRBJ2-3 TRBV5-6 TRBD2 TGTGCCAGCAGCTCTCCAACGACTAGCGGGCCCCCAGAGGATACGCAGTATTTT CASSSPTTSGPPEDTQYF
- TRBJ1-2 TRBV15 TRBD1 TGTGCCACCAGCAGAGTGACAGGGGGCGGCTACACCTTC CATSRVTGGGYTF
- TRBJ2-5 TRBV7-2 - TGTGCCAGCAGCTTAGATCCACAATCGAGGCAGACCCAGTACTTC CASSLDPQSRQTQYF
few TRBJ1-2 TRBV6-5 - TGTGCCAGCGGGCGGGCCCGCTATGGCTACACCTTC CASGRARYGYTF
- TRBJ2-5 TRBV7-2 - TGTGCCAGCAGCCGAGCGGGCAGACAAGAGACCCAGTACTTC CASSRAGRQETQYF
- TRBJ2-1 TRBV5-1 TRBD2 TGCGCCAGCAGCAATAGCGGGAGCCGTGGGGGCGAGCAGTTCTTC CASSNSGSRGGEQFF
- TRBJ2-5 TRBV7-2 - TGTGCCGGCAGCTTGGGGGACTCTAGGCGGTACTTC CAGSLGDSRRYF
few TRBJ2-1 TRBV5-1 - TGCGCCAGCAGCTTGTTTCGAGGCAATGAGCAGTTCTTC CASSLFRGNEQFF
few TRBJ1-4 TRBV20-1 - TGCAGTGCGAGCGGGGGTTTGGATGAAAAACTGTTTTTT CSASGGLDEKLFF
- TRBJ1-5 TRBV12-3/TRBV12-4 - TGTGCCAGCAGCCCTGGGCAGGCCAATCAGCCCCAGCATTTT CASSPGQANQPQHF
few TRBJ1-1 TRBV29-1 - TGCAGCGCTACAGGAGTGGGGCAAGCTTTCTTT CSATGVGQAFF
- TRBJ2-5 TRBV3-1 - TGTGCCAGCAGCCAAGCATCCAGGACCCAGTACTTC CASSQASRTQYF
- TRBJ2-7 TRBV7-2 - TGTGCCAGCAGCTTATCCCTCCCAGGGACCAGCTCCTACGAGCAGTACTTC CASSLSLPGTSSYEQYF
- TRBJ1-5 TRBV6-1 - TGTGCCAGCGCAGATGGGAACTGGCCCCAGCATTTT CASADGNWPQHF
- TRBJ2-7 TRBV7-2 TRBD1 TGTGCCAGCAGCTGGGACAGGATTATTGACGAGCAGTACTTC CASSWDRIIDEQYF
few TRBJ2-1 TRBV29-1 - TGCAGCGCCTGTATGACTGGCAGAAGCTCCTACAATGAGCAGTTCTTC CSACMTGRSSYNEQFF
few TRBJ1-5 TRBV4-3 - TGCGCCAGCAGCCAAGATGGGGACATCAATCAGCCCCAGCATTTT CASSQDGDINQPQHF
- TRBJ2-1 TRBV13 - TGTGCCAGCAGCTTAAGGGACGGCTACTACAATGAGCAGTTCTTC CASSLRDGYYNEQFF
- TRBJ2-2 TRBV5-6 - TGTGCCAGCAGCTTGGCCCTCGGGGAGCTGTTTTTT CASSLALGELFF
few TRBJ2-5 TRBV7-9 TRBD2 TGTGCCAGCAGCTTAGATGGAGCGGGAGTCGGGGAGACCCAGTACTTC CASSLDGAGVGETQYF
few TRBJ2-1 TRBV27 TRBD2 TGTGCCAGCACAGGGGGTAGCGGGAGAGACAATGAGCGGTTCTTC CASTGGSGRDNERFF
- TRBJ2-6 TRBV9 - - CASSVVGRGAGANVRTF
- TRBJ2-5 TRBV7-2 TRBD2 TGTGCCAGCCTCGGACTAGTGAAAGAGACCCAGTACTTC CASLGLVKETQYF
- TRBJ2-5 TRBV4-1 - TGCGCCAGCAGCCAAGGTCTACTCCTGCAAGAGACCCAGTACTTC CASSQGLLLQETQYF
- TRBJ2-5 TRBV24-1 - TGTGCCACCAGTGATTTGCGGGACTCCGGGACCCAGTACTTC CATSDLRDSGTQYF
few TRBJ2-3 TRBV29-1 TRBD2 TGCAGCGTTGCTGATAGCGGGAGGGCAGATACGCAGTATTTT CSVADSGRADTQYF
few TRBJ2-3 TRBV12-3/TRBV12-4 TRBD1 TGTGCCAGCAGTTTCGGGACAGGGATCCAAGATACGCAGTATTTT CASSFGTGIQDTQYF